The following is a T cell receptor (beta chain) sequence with its context. No antigen is known for it. The sample is drawn from a study of chemoradiotherapy in HPV16-positive cancers. Study background: Two HPV16-positive patients' cells yielded candidate HPV-specific clones and common motifs.

Here immunoSEQ multiplex PCR was the method, and the copy in TCRdb shows in-frame clones only, minus some. The table shows about 24,000 clones, with roughly 94% occurring only once. This CDR3 is 12 amino acids long. V lost 9 bases to trimming and J lost 3 bases, with 12 bases between them. Looked up from germline, CDR1 is SGHAT and CDR2 is FQNNGV. Study-wide results and limits: HPV-responsive T-cell expansion during chemoradiotherapy was linked to improved recurrence-free survival in HPV16-positive patients. The functional HPV-specific definition rests on just a couple of HPV16-positive patients.

Repertoires were sampled repeatedly during chemoradiotherapy. The chain has TRBV11-2 and TRBJ2-7, with D possibly matching TRBD2 (5 bases). This material was collected from a patient who underwent chemoradiotherapy. The TCR sequence derives from a human donor with HPV-associated anogenital cancer. The CDR3, as DNA: TGTGCCAGTGAGGGATATCACTACGAGCAGTACTTC. It specifies CASEGYHYEQYF.